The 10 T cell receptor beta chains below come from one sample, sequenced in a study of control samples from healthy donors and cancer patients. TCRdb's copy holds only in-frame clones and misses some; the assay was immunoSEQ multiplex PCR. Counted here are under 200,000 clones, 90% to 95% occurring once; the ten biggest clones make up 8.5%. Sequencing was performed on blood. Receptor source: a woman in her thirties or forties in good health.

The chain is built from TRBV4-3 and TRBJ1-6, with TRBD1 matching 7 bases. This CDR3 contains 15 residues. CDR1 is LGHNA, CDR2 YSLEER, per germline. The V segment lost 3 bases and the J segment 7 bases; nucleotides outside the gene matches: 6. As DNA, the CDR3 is TGCGCCAGCAGCCAGGCGGTCAGGGGGAATTCACCCCTCCACTTT. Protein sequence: CASSQAVRGNSPLHF.

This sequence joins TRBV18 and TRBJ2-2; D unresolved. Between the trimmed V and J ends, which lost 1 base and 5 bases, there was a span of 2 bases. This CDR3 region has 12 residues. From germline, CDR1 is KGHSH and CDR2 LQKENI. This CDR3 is CASSPRTGELFF. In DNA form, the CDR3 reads TGTGCCAGCTCACCACGAACCGGGGAGCTGTTTTTT.

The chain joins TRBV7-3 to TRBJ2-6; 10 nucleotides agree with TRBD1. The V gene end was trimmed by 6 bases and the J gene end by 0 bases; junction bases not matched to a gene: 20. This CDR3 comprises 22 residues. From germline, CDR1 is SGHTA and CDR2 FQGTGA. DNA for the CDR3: TGTGCCAGCAGTTCCGATACCCGGGACAGGGGCCCTTTCCGCTCTGGGGCCAACGTCCTGACTTTC. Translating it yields CASSSDTRDRGPFRSGANVLTF.

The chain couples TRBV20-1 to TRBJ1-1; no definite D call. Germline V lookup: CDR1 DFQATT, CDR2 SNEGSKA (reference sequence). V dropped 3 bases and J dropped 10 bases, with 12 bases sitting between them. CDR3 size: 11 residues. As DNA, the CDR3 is TGCAGTGCTAGTAGTCACACAGTAGCTTTCTTT. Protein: CSASSHTVAFF.

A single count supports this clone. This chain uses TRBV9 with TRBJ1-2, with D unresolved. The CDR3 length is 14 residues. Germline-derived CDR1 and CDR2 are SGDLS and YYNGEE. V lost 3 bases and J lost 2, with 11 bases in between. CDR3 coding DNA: TGTGCCAGCAGCGAAGATGGGATAAACTATGGCTACACCTTC. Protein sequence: CASSEDGINYGYTF.

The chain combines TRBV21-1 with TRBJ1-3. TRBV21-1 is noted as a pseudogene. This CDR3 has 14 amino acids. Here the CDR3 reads CATKGPNSGNTIYF. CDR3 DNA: TGTGCCACCAAGGGCCCTAACTCTGGAAACACCATATATTTT.

The CDR3 reads CASSPPTGFTEAFF. The CDR3 nucleotides read TGTGCCAGCAGCCCCCCGACAGGGTTCACTGAAGCTTTCTTT. The chain joins TRBV6-2 or TRBV6-3 to TRBJ1-1, with 7 bases identical to TRBD1. The CDR3 totals 14 residues. Germline V lookup: CDR1 MNHEY, CDR2 SVGEGT. The V gene end was trimmed by 6 bases and the J gene end by 4 bases; junction bases not matched to a gene: 8.

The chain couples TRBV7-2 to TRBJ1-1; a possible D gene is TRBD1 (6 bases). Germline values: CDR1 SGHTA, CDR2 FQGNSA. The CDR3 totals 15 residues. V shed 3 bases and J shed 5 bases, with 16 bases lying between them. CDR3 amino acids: CASSLGAQGYTEAFF. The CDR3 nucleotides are TGTGCCAGCAGCTTGGGGGCTCAGGGGTATACTGAAGCTTTCTTT.

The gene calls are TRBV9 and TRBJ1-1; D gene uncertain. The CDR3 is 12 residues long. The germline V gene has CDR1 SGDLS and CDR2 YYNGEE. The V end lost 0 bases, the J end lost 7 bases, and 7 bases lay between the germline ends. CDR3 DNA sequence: TGTGCCAGCAGCGTAGGATCGGGTGAAGCTTTCTTT. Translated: CASSVGSGEAFF.

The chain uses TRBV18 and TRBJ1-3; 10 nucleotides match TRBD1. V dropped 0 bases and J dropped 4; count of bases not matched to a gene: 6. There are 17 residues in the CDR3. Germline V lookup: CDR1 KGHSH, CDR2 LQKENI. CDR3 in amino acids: CASSPPTGGPGGNTIYF. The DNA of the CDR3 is TGTGCCAGCTCACCACCGACAGGGGGCCCCGGAGGAAACACCATATATTTT.